Below are 26 T cell receptor beta chains sequenced from a single sample in a study of T-cell memory formation after mild COVID-19. A single record per CDR3 protein comes from TCRdb applying MiXCR to the 5' RACE reads. The table includes about 270,000 distinct CDR3 sequences, roughly 16% detected once. Material for sequencing was PBMCs or a T cell subset sorted from them (not recorded which). These receptors came from a man younger than 30 who had mild COVID-19 (a few samples of this study predate the infection). Cell type and time point are not known.

The chain has TRBV7-2 and TRBJ1-1, with no clear D. V was cut by 4 bases and J by 6 bases, with 18 bases left in between. Germline V gene data show CDR1 as SGHTA and CDR2 as FQGNSA. This CDR3 is built from 15 residues. The CDR3 DNA follows: TGTGCCAGCAGCTGGGAGGTTCAAAGGCTCCCTGAAGCTTTCTTT. The encoded protein is CASSWEVQRLPEAFF. The variable domain in full, with the rest retrieved from reference TRBV7-2 and TRBJ1-1, is GAGVSQSPSNKVTEKGKDVELRCDPISGHTALYWYRQSLGQGLEFLIYFQGNSAPDKSGLPSDRFSAERTGGSVSTLTIQRTQQEDSAVYLCASSWEVQRLPEAFFGQGTRLTVV.

The rearrangement uses TRBV7-9 and TRBJ2-2, with D uncertain. Trimming left V 1 base short and J 1 base short, with 4 bases between. Germline V CDR1 and CDR2: SEHNR, FQNEAQ (reference sequence). The CDR3 loop spans 14 amino acids. The CDR3 sequence is CASSLEENTGELFF. CDR3 DNA sequence: TGTGCCAGCAGCTTAGAAGAGAACACCGGGGAGCTGTTTTTT.

This clonotype was picked up a small number of times. The chain employs TRBV14 and TRBJ2-7, with TRBD1 as a possible D gene (5 bases). Germline CDR1 reads SGHDN; CDR2 reads FVKESK. Trimming pared 4 bases from V and 2 bases from J, leaving 9 bases between. CDR3 length: 13 residues. Written as DNA, the CDR3 is TGTGCCAGCAGCCCGACAGTTCCCTACGAGCAGTACTTC. This codes for CASSPTVPYEQYF.

The V gene is TRBV11-2, the J gene TRBJ2-5; D is unresolved. Trimming shortened V by 5 bases and J by 1 base, and 17 bases separated the two germline ends. The V gene's germline CDR1 is SGHAT and CDR2 FQNNGV. The CDR3 covers 16 residues. The CDR3 region is CASSPTWTSLQETQYF. The CDR3 nucleotides are TGTGCCAGCAGCCCGACATGGACGTCACTCCAAGAGACCCAGTACTTC.

In its sample, this clonotype was seen many times. The chain joins TRBV10-3 to TRBJ2-3, with a possible D match to TRBD2 (6 bases). The CDR3 has 15 amino acids. CDR1 is ENHRY and CDR2 is SYGVKD in the germline V gene. The V gene lost 10 bases and the J gene lost 3 bases, with 20 bases spanning the gap. CDR3 DNA: TGTGCCACCCAATTATGGGGCGGGGAGACAGATACGCAGTATTTT. Translated: CATQLWGGETDTQYF.

The chain combines TRBV12-3 or TRBV12-4 with TRBJ2-2, with 7 bases identical to TRBD2. The junction had 22 bases not matched to a gene; V was cut back by 6 bases and J by 9 bases. The CDR3 is made up of 18 amino acids. The CDR3, as DNA: TGTGCCAGCAGCCAACCTCGGCTGGGGGGGATCATTACCCGGGAGCTGTTTTTT. Amino acids: CASSQPRLGGIITRELFF.

This sequence joins TRBV12-3 or TRBV12-4 and TRBJ2-7; TRBD2 agrees at 9 bases. CDR3 size: 17 residues. With V trimmed by 1 base and J by 5 bases, 12 bases remained unmatched. The CDR3 DNA is TGTGCCAGCAGTTTAGGGATTAGCGGGGGCTCTCGGGACGAGCAGTACTTC. Translation: CASSLGISGGSRDEQYF.

In its sample, this clonotype was seen a few times. V gene TRBV5-6 combines with J gene TRBJ2-3; 7 nucleotides match TRBD1. Germline V gene data show CDR1 as SGHDT and CDR2 as YYEEEE. There are 14 residues in the CDR3. The V and J ends lost 4 bases and 5 bases, in that order; junction bases with no gene match: 7. CDR3 in amino acids: CASSLRTGVDTQYF. The CDR3 nucleotides read TGTGCCAGCAGCCTAAGAACAGGGGTAGATACGCAGTATTTT. The variable domain in full, completed from reference TRBV5-6 and TRBJ2-3, reads DAGVTQSPTHLIKTRGQQVTLRCSPKSGHDTVSWYQQALGQGPQFIFQYYEEEERQRGNFPDRFSGHQFPNYSSELNVNALLLGDSALYLCASSLRTGVDTQYFGPGTRLTVL.

The chain carries TRBV5-1 and TRBJ2-1, with D perhaps TRBD2 (5 bases). Germline V gene sequence: CDR1 SGHRS, CDR2 YFSETQ. This CDR3 is 15 amino acids long. The germline V and J ends were trimmed by 2 bases and 8 bases, with 17 bases remaining between them. The CDR3 nucleotides are TGCGCCAGCAGCTTTGCGGGTGTCGGGTTCGATGAGCAGTTCTTC. Its protein is CASSFAGVGFDEQFF.

This clonotype was observed a few times. The rearrangement uses TRBV12-3 or TRBV12-4 and TRBJ2-1; the match to TRBD2 covers 13 bases. The CDR3 is 12 residues long. V lost 3 bases, J lost 14 bases, and 1 base stayed unmatched. Written as DNA, the CDR3 is TGTGCCAGCAGTTTTGGGACTAGCGGGGAGTTCTTC. Residues: CASSFGTSGEFF.

A note on this clonotype: At one end, the junction sequence differs from germline, possibly due to a read error. J is TRBJ2-3 and V is TRBV7-9, with D perhaps given as TRBD1 or TRBD2 (5 bases each). The CDR3 has 15 amino acids. The germline gives CDR1 SEHNR, CDR2 FQNEAQ (reference sequence). The chain's CDR3 is CAGSFRDGGTDTQYF. In nucleotides, the CDR3 is TGTGCCGGCAGCTTCCGGGACGGAGGCACAGATACGCAGTATTTT.

This clonotype came up many times. CDR3 sequence: CASSLAGTLGYEQYF. Here the CDR3 DNA reads TGCGCCAGCAGCCTCGCCGGGACACTCGGCTACGAGCAGTACTTC. The chain uses TRBV5-1 and TRBJ2-7; maybe TRBD1 (6 bases). The CDR3 has 15 amino acids. Trimming took 4 bases from V and 3 from J, leaving 17 bases between them. Looked up from germline, CDR1 is SGHRS and CDR2 is YFSETQ.

A few counts support this clonotype. The CDR3 spells CASSPSAGQETQYF. In DNA form, the CDR3 reads TGTGCCAGCAGCCCCTCGGCCGGGCAGGAGACCCAGTACTTC. V gene TRBV7-7 combines with J gene TRBJ2-5; D call uncertain. Trimming took off 5 bases at V and 5 bases at J, with 15 bases between the two ends. The CDR3 consists of 14 residues. Germline CDR1 reads SSHAT; CDR2 reads FNYEAQ (reference sequence).

At least ten counts were recorded for this clonotype. Germline and junction disagree at one end, which may indicate a read error. In DNA, the CDR3 is TGTGCCAGCAGCTTAAAGGCCGGCGACGGGGCGGCCTTGGTTTTTCCCCCCTTC. Translating gives CASSLKAGDGAALVFPPF. The chain has TRBV7-2 and TRBJ1-2, with a tentative D call TRBD1 (5 bases). Germline CDR1 is SGHTA and CDR2 is FQGNSA. The CDR3 is made up of 18 amino acids. The full variable domain, with the rest looked up from reference TRBV7-2 and TRBJ1-2, is GAGVSQSPSNKVTEKGKDVELRCDPISGHTALYWYRQSLGQGLEFLIYFQGNSAPDKSGLPSDRFSAERTGGSVSTLTIQRTQQEDSAVYLCASSLKAGDGAALVFPPFGSGTRLTVV.

V usage is TRBV4-2 and J usage is TRBJ2-7; D unresolved. Germline loops: CDR1 LGHNA, CDR2 YNFKEQ. The CDR3 covers 15 residues. Trimming removed 0 bases from V and 0 bases from J, with 9 bases in between. The DNA of the CDR3 is TGTGCCAGCAGCCAAGAAGGCGTCAACTCCTACGAGCAGTACTTC. It encodes CASSQEGVNSYEQYF.

The table lists this clonotype with a few counts. The V call is TRBV5-1, the J call TRBJ2-4; 9 bases align to TRBD1. This CDR3 is built from 14 residues. Germline CDR1 is SGHRS and CDR2 is YFSETQ. J was trimmed by 7 bases and V by 3 bases; bases with no gene match: 5. CDR3 loop: CASSWTGEGNIQYF. As DNA, the CDR3 is TGCGCCAGCAGCTGGACAGGGGAGGGGAACATTCAGTACTTC. The variable domain in full, with the rest retrieved from reference TRBV5-1 and TRBJ2-4, is KAGVTQTPRYLIKTRGQQVTLSCSPISGHRSVSWYQQTPGQGLQFLFEYFSETQRNKGNFPGRFSGRQFSNSRSEMNVSTLELGDSALYLCASSWTGEGNIQYFGAGTRLSVL.

The chain combines TRBV7-9 with TRBJ2-4; D is perhaps TRBD2 (5 bases). Trimming left V 5 bases short and J 0 bases short, with 8 bases between. The CDR3 loop spans 14 amino acids. CDR1 is SEHNR and CDR2 is FQNEAQ in the germline V gene (reference sequence). DNA of the CDR3: TGTGCCAGCAGCCCCGGGGTAGCCAAAAACATTCAGTACTTC. It yields the protein CASSPGVAKNIQYF.

The CDR3 reads CASSSRNYNEQFF. DNA of the CDR3: TGTGCCAGCAGCTCAAGGAACTACAATGAGCAGTTCTTC. The genes are TRBV7-9 and TRBJ2-1; D gene unclear. The CDR3 totals 13 residues. V shed 4 bases and J shed 3 bases, with 7 bases lying between them. Germline-derived CDR1 and CDR2 are SEHNR and FQNEAQ (reference sequence).

This clonotype was seen a handful of times. CDR3 DNA sequence: TGTGCCAGCAGCTTTTCCGGGGCGGAGACCCAGTACTTC. It specifies CASSFSGAETQYF. J is TRBJ2-5 and V is TRBV5-6; either TRBD1 or TRBD2 may supply D (5 bases each). V was pared by 2 bases and J by 5 bases, with 10 bases between. CDR3 length: 13 residues. Germline V gene lookup returns CDR1 SGHDT and CDR2 YYEEEE.

The chain uses TRBV27 and TRBJ1-1; 7 positions match TRBD1. Trimming removed 0 bases from V and 11 bases from J; junction bases left unmatched: 12. The CDR3 is 15 residues long. Germline V gene data show CDR1 as MNHEY and CDR2 as SMNVEV (reference sequence). The CDR3 sequence is CASSLSVGQGGEAFF. In nucleotides, the CDR3 is TGTGCCAGCAGTTTATCAGTCGGTCAGGGGGGCGAGGCTTTCTTT.

The chain couples TRBV5-1 to TRBJ2-1, with 13 bases lining up with TRBD2. After removal of 2 bases from V and 9 bases from J, the junction contained 11 bases not matched to a gene. Germline assignment: CDR1 SGHRS and CDR2 YFSETQ. The CDR3 sequence is 17 residues long. The CDR3 loop reads CASSFGLAGAPYGEQFF. The CDR3 region has the DNA TGCGCCAGCAGCTTTGGACTAGCGGGGGCCCCTTACGGTGAGCAGTTCTTC.

The chain links TRBV2 to TRBJ2-3; 7 nucleotides match TRBD2. Per germline, CDR1 SNHLY and CDR2 FYNNEI. Trimming cost V 6 bases and J 5 bases; bases outside gene matches: 8. The CDR3 consists of 14 residues. CDR3 bases: TGTGCCAGCAGGCCCTTACGCGGGGGAGATACGCAGTATTTT. Its protein is CASRPLRGGDTQYF.

This clonotype was seen ten or more times. This rearrangement joins TRBV6-6 to TRBJ2-3; D perhaps matches TRBD1 (6 bases). The V gene lost 1 base and the J gene lost 2 bases, with 7 bases spanning the gap. This CDR3 has 14 amino acids. Germline V gene lookup returns CDR1 MNHNY and CDR2 SVGAGI (reference sequence). The CDR3 sequence is CASSYWTDTDTQYF. CDR3 DNA: TGTGCCAGCAGTTACTGGACAGACACAGATACGCAGTATTTT.

V is TRBV5-6 and J is TRBJ1-6; no clear D gene. The CDR3 is 12 amino acids. The ends were cut back, 2 bases at V and 13 bases at J, with 10 bases in the middle. Germline lookup yields CDR1 SGHDT and CDR2 YYEEEE. CDR3: CASSLDKSPLHF. The CDR3 region has the DNA TGTGCCAGCAGCTTAGACAAGTCCCCCCTCCACTTT.

The chain couples TRBV3-1 to TRBJ1-2; D might be TRBD1 (6 bases). Germline-derived CDR1 and CDR2 are LGHDT and YNNKEL (reference sequence). CDR3 length: 15 amino acids. The V end was cut by 0 bases, the J end by 1 base, with 9 bases between. CDR3 sequence reads: CASSQERGNNYGYTF. The CDR3 nucleotides are TGTGCCAGCAGCCAAGAAAGGGGGAATAACTATGGCTACACCTTC.

CDR3: CASSPGGAGSYNEQFF. CDR3 DNA sequence: TGTGCCAGCAGCCCCGGGGGGGCGGGCTCCTACAATGAGCAGTTCTTC. The chain joins TRBV12-3 or TRBV12-4 to TRBJ2-1, with 8 nucleotides matching TRBD2. CDR3 length: 16 residues. V trimming: 6 bases; J trimming: 0 bases; junction bases outside the gene matches: 7.